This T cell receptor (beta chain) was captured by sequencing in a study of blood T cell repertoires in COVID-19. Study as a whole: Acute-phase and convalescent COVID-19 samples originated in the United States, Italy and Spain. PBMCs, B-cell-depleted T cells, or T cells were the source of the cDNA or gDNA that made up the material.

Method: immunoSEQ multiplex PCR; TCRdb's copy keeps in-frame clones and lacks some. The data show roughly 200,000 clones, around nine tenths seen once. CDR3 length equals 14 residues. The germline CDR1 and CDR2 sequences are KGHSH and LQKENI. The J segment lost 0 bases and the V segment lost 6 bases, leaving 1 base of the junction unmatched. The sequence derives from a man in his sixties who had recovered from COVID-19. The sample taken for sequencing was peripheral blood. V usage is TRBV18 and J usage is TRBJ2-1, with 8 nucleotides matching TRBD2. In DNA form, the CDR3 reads TGTGCCAGCTCGGCGGGGGGCTCCTACAATGAGCAGTTCTTC. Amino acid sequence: CASSAGGSYNEQFF.